A selection of T cell receptor beta chains follows, all from one sample in a study of T cell changes during pregnancy in multiple sclerosis. Profiling relied on immunoSEQ multiplex PCR, and the TCRdb table lists in-frame clones only, not all of them. The sample yields about 89,000 clones, about 93% seen once. The material was peripheral blood, obtained in the third trimester of pregnancy. The receptors stem from a female donor with multiple sclerosis, enrolled in a pregnancy study. Each CDR3 is given with its conserved first and last residue. A D gene is named only where the DNA matches it firmly. Size is omitted from some rows. Given values are once, few, many or a class for expanded clones.

V gene	D gene	J gene	clone size	CDR3 DNA	CDR3 protein
TRBV7-8	TRBD2	TRBJ2-1	-	TGTGCCAGCAGCTCCGAGGGGAGGGCCTTCGGCAATGAGCAGTTCTTC	CASSSEGRAFGNEQFF
TRBV5-6	TRBD1	TRBJ1-5	once	TGTGCCAGCAGCTTAGGGACAGGCAATCAGCCCCAGCATTTT	CASSLGTGNQPQHF
TRBV11-2	TRBD1	TRBJ2-7	-	TGTGCCAGCTCGATCCATTGGACAGGGTCGTACGAGCAGTACTTC	CASSIHWTGSYEQYF
TRBV25-1	TRBD1	TRBJ2-7	-	TGTGCCAGCAGTGGGGACAGCCCCTACGAGCAGTACTTC	CASSGDSPYEQYF
TRBV18	TRBD1	TRBJ1-4	-	TGTGCCAGCTCACCACCCGGGGACAGGCTTAATGAAAAACTGTTTTTT	CASSPPGDRLNEKLFF
TRBV5-1	-	TRBJ1-1	-	TGCGCCAGCAGCTTGGGGAGGGCCGAGGTTTTCTTT	CASSLGRAEVFF
TRBV19	TRBD2	TRBJ2-1	-	TGTGCCAGTAGTAGACTAGCGGGAGGTCACAATGAGCAGTTCTTC	CASSRLAGGHNEQFF
TRBV12-2	-	TRBJ1-5	-	TGTGCAAGTCGCGTGGACAGGTATAGCAATCAGCCCCAGCATTTT	CASRVDRYSNQPQHF
TRBV19	TRBD2	TRBJ2-1	once	TGTGCCAGTAGTCGAACTAGCGGCACCTACAATGAGCAGTTCTTC	CASSRTSGTYNEQFF
TRBV6-4	TRBD2	TRBJ2-1	once	TGTGCCAGCAGTGATTTAGCGGGGGCCACCTACAATGAGCAGTTCTTC	CASSDLAGATYNEQFF
TRBV28	-	TRBJ1-4	-	TGTGCCAGCCTACCACAGGGCAAACATAATGAAAAACTGTTTTTT	CASLPQGKHNEKLFF
TRBV2	TRBD2	TRBJ2-7	-	TGTGCCAGCAGACCTAGCGGGGCACGGGGCGAGCAGTACTTC	CASRPSGARGEQYF
TRBV30	TRBD2	TRBJ2-3	-	TGTGCCTGGAGTGGGGGCGGGAGTCGAGATACGCAGTATTTT	CAWSGGGSRDTQYF
TRBV30	-	TRBJ1-2	-	TGTGCCTCACAGCGGGGGGGCAAGAATGGCTACACCTTC	CASQRGGKNGYTF
TRBV6-5	-	TRBJ2-3	-	TGTGCCAGCAGCCCCGGGGATACGCAGTATTTT	CASSPGDTQYF
TRBV30	TRBD2	TRBJ2-7	-	TGTGCCGGGACTAGCGGGACCTACGAGCAGTACTTC	CAGTSGTYEQYF
TRBV30	-	TRBJ2-7	-	TGTGCCTGGAGTCGAGGCTACGAGCAGTACTTC	CAWSRGYEQYF
TRBV27	-	TRBJ2-3	-	TGTGCCAGCTCCCCGCGCGGAGTTACGCAGTATTTT	CASSPRGVTQYF
TRBV5-1	-	TRBJ1-1	-	TGCGCCAGCAGCTATACAGACACTGAAGCTTTCTTT	CASSYTDTEAFF
TRBV6-4	-	TRBJ2-1	once	TGTGCCAGCAGTGACTCTTTGGGCGGGGATGAGCAGTTCTTC	CASSDSLGGDEQFF
TRBV6-6	-	TRBJ2-1	once	TGTGCCAGCAGCTGGACGAGGGATGAGCAGTTCTTC	CASSWTRDEQFF
TRBV5-6	-	TRBJ1-1	-	TGTGCCAGCAGCCTCCTGCCTGACTCCCTGAACACTGAAGCTTTCTTT	CASSLLPDSLNTEAFF
TRBV27	TRBD2	TRBJ2-1	-	TGTGCCAGCAGTATACGCGGGACTAGCGGGAGGGCCAGTGTCAATGAGCAGTTCTTC	CASSIRGTSGRASVNEQFF
TRBV7-6	TRBD2	TRBJ2-3	-	TGTGCCAGCAGCTTAGCTTCCAAAGGGGGCAAGACTAGCGGGAGGGTTTATTTT	CASSLASKGGKTSGRVYF
TRBV7-2	TRBD2	TRBJ2-1	few	TGTGCCAGCAGCTTAGTACTAGCGAGCAATGAGCAGTTCTTC	CASSLVLASNEQFF
TRBV2	TRBD2	TRBJ2-3	-	TGTGCCAGCAGCCGGAGGACTAGCGGGACTACAGATACGCAGTATTTT	CASSRRTSGTTDTQYF
TRBV6-5	-	TRBJ1-1	-	TGTGCCAGCAGCCTGATAGCGGGTCCGAACACTGAAGCTTTCTTT	CASSLIAGPNTEAFF
TRBV2	-	TRBJ1-1	-	TGTGCCAGCAGTGGCCTTACAAGGAACACTGAAGCTTTCTTT	CASSGLTRNTEAFF
TRBV14	-	TRBJ2-7	few	TGTGCCAGCAGCCTGTTGGGCGGACAGTCCTACGAGCAGTACTTC	CASSLLGGQSYEQYF
TRBV19	TRBD1	TRBJ2-3	-	TGTGCCAGTAGTACCCCACAGGGGGCAGATACGCAGTATTTT	CASSTPQGADTQYF
TRBV19	TRBD1	TRBJ1-5	-	TGTGCCAGTAGGGACTACAGGGGGCCCCAGCATTTT	CASRDYRGPQHF
TRBV5-1	TRBD2	TRBJ2-5	once	TGCGCCAGCAGCATTGTACCTAGCGGCAACCAAGAGACCCAGTACTTC	CASSIVPSGNQETQYF
TRBV12-5	TRBD1	TRBJ1-5	few	TGTGCTAGTGGCCTCCCGGGACAGGGGAATCAGCCCCAGCATTTT	CASGLPGQGNQPQHF
TRBV2	TRBD2	TRBJ2-3	-	TGTGCCAGCAGTCCGGGGACTAGCCTGGCCGGCACAGATACGCAGTATTTT	CASSPGTSLAGTDTQYF
TRBV10-2	-	TRBJ2-7	-	TGCGCCAGCAGTATGTTATTGTCCTACGAGCAGTACTTC	CASSMLLSYEQYF
TRBV29-1	-	TRBJ2-2	-	TGCAGCGTTACGTTCAGGACAGCGAACACCGGGGAGCTGTTTTTT	CSVTFRTANTGELFF
TRBV11-2	TRBD1	TRBJ2-7	-	TGTGCCAGCAGCTTAGTGGCAGGGGGCCCCAACGAGCAGTACTTC	CASSLVAGGPNEQYF
TRBV6-1	-	TRBJ2-5	-	TGTGCCAGCACGAGAGCTAGGCGGGAGACCCAGTACTTC	CASTRARRETQYF
TRBV5-8	-	TRBJ2-7	-	TGTGCCAGCAGCTTGGCCGCGTACGAGCAGTACTTC	CASSLAAYEQYF
TRBV30	-	TRBJ1-4	-	TGTGCCTGGAGTCCCGGGGGTAATGAAAAACTGTTTTTT	CAWSPGGNEKLFF
TRBV6-5	TRBD2	TRBJ2-2	-	TGTGCCAGCAGTTTGGGACTAGCGGGCACCGGGGAGCTGTTTTTT	CASSLGLAGTGELFF
TRBV29-1	-	TRBJ2-7	-	TGCAGCGTCAAGGGGTCCTTGGGCTCCTACGAGCAGTACTTC	CSVKGSLGSYEQYF